Many counts were recorded for the clone carrying this T cell receptor (beta chain). Its antigen is undetermined. Germline V lookup: CDR1 SGHRS, CDR2 YFSETQ. The CDR3 extends over 13 amino acids. V was clipped by 5 bases and J by 3 bases, with 11 bases between them. This specimen belongs to a study of post-analysis software for immune sequencing data. Looking at the study overall: Recorded subtypes: relapsing-remitting, secondary progressive, progressive-relapsing; some patients unannotated.

Study-level findings and limits: Multiple sclerosis patients had significantly lower normalized Chao1 diversity than controls. Elevated frequency relative to controls characterized four to six TRBV segments in patients, TRBV5-6, TRBV5-1 and TRBV20-1 among them.

Unique molecular identifiers featured in each of the TCR beta cDNA libraries. One entry per CDR3 protein results from TCRdb running MiXCR on the PCR reads. Found here are about 200,000 distinct CDR3 sequences, 29% of them singletons; the top ten hold 3% to 3.5%. Specimen: blood. The receptor was derived from a girl aged 2 to 17 with multiple sclerosis. The chain has TRBV5-1 and TRBJ1-2; D uncertain. Here the CDR3 DNA reads TGCGCCAGCAGATCGGGCAGCGACTATGGCTACACCTTC. Translated, it gives CASRSGSDYGYTF.